This TCR beta chain comes out of a study of shared clonotypes between healthy human individuals. Positive CCR7 selection of CD45RO-negative cells yielded the naive CD8 cells, and terminally differentiated effector memory CD45RA+ cells were excluded. Germline CDR1 is LNHNV and CDR2 is YYDKDF (reference sequence). Trimming shortened V by 4 bases and J by 0 bases, and 25 bases separated the two germline ends. CDR3 size: 20 residues. Produced via immunoSEQ multiplex PCR; TCRdb's table is partial and in-frame only. The table shows just over 2,000,000 clones, with less than 95% occurring only once. The receptor was derived from a man between 18 and 35 years old in good health. The material sequenced was naive CD8+ T cells sorted from blood. The rearrangement uses TRBV15 and TRBJ1-3, with no clear D. CDR3 sequence reads: CATSTEFVDFNSNSGNTIYF. CDR3 in DNA: TGTGCCACCAGCACAGAATTCGTTGATTTTAACTCCAACTCTGGAAACACCATATATTTT.